This T cell receptor (beta chain) was recorded in a study of cytomegalovirus exposure and HLA in healthy donors. Sequenced by immunoSEQ multiplex PCR; TCRdb stores in-frame clones only, minus some. The table lists 150,000 to 200,000 clones, about 85% of them singletons. This clone was found many times. Its target is unknown. The CDR3 extends over 15 amino acids. CDR1 MDHEN and CDR2 SYDVKM come from the germline V gene. V lost 2 bases to trimming and J lost 6 bases, with 14 bases between them. Study conclusions and caveats: Some public TCRs appeared in many individuals, while most sequences were rare.

The donors were part of the validation cohort, which consisted of about 120 subjects and was separate from the first cohort of under 850 subjects. This clonotype was obtained from a man younger than 35 in good health and CMV-seropositive. The V and J genes are TRBV28 and TRBJ1-5, with D perhaps TRBD1 (5 bases). The sample was PBMCs. The CDR3 protein is CASSLTTGLGQPQHF. The DNA of the CDR3 is TGTGCCAGCAGTTTAACTACAGGCCTAGGTCAGCCCCAGCATTTT. The full variable domain, with the rest looked up from reference TRBV28 and TRBJ1-5, is DVKVTQSSRYLVKRTGEKVFLECVQDMDHENMFWYRQDPGLGLRLIYFSYDVKMKEKGDIPEGYSVSREKKERFSLILESASTNQTSMYLCASSLTTGLGQPQHFGDGTRLSIL.